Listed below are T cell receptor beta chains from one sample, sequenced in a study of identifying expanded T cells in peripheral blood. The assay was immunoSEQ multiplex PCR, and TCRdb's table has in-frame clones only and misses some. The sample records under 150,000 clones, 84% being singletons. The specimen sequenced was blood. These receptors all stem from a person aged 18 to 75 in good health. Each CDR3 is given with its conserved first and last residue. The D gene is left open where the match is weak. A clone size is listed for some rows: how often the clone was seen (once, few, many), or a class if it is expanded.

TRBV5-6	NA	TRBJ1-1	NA	TGTGCCAGCAGCTTAAGGACAGATGAAGCTTTCTTT	CASSLRTDEAFF
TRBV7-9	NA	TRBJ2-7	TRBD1	TGTGCCAGCAGCTTGGCGGGACAGGTAACTAGCGAGCAGTACTTC	CASSLAGQVTSEQYF
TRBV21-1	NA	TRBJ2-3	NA	TGTGCCAGCAGCACCTGGGACCCCTCCATCACAGATACGCAGTATTTT	CASSTWDPSITDTQYF
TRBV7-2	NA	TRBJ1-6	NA	TGTGCCAGCAGTACAACGACGAATTCACCCCTCCACTTT	CASSTTTNSPLHF
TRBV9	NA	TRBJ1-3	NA	TGTGCCAGCAGCGTCGGGAAACCGTCTGGAAACACCATATATTTT	CASSVGKPSGNTIYF
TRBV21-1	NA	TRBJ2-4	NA	TGTGCCAGCCGAAGACCTAGACCGGGACAGGGTAAAAACATTCAGTACTTC	CASRRPRPGQGKNIQYF
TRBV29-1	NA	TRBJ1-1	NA	TGCAGCGTTGACACAGGGTTTACTGAAGCTTTCTTT	CSVDTGFTEAFF
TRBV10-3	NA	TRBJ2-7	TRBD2	TGTGCCACACTAGCGGGAAGTGCCTTCTACGAGCAGTACTTC	CATLAGSAFYEQYF
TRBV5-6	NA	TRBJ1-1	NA	TGTGCCAGCAGCCGGCGGGGGTTAGTCGCTGAAGCTTTCTTT	CASSRRGLVAEAFF
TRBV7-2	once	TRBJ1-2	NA	TGTGCCAACAGCTTAGGCCCCGGGTCCGGAGACTATGGCTACACCTTC	CANSLGPGSGDYGYTF
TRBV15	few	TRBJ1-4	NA	TGTGCCACCAGCAGAGTGCCATCCGGAAAACTGTTTTTT	CATSRVPSGKLFF
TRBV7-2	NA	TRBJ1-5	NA	TGTGCCAGCAGCTCAGGCGGACGGGAGCCCCAGCATTTT	CASSSGGREPQHF
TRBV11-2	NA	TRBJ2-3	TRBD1	TGTGCCAGCAGCCAATACAGGGGGCGCACAGATACGCAGTATTTT	CASSQYRGRTDTQYF
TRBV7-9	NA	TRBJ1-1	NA	TGTGCCAGCAGCTTAGCAGGGACGAACACTGAAGCTTTCTTT	CASSLAGTNTEAFF
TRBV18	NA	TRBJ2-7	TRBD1	TGTGCCAGCTCAGCCGGGACAGTCTCCTACGAGCAGTACTTC	CASSAGTVSYEQYF
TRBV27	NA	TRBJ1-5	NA	TGTGCCAGCAGCCAAGGGCATGAGCCCCAGCATTTT	CASSQGHEPQHF
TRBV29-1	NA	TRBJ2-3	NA	TGCAGCCCCCGGATAGGGGCAGATACGCAGTATTTT	CSPRIGADTQYF
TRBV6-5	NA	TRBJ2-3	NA	TGTGCCAGCAGCCCTGGCACAGATACGCAGTATTTT	CASSPGTDTQYF
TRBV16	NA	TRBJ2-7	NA	TGTGCCAGCAGCGAAAACTACGAGCAGTACTTC	CASSENYEQYF
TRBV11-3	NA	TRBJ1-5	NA	TGTGCCAGCAGCTTAACCTCGGTGAAGCCCCAGCATTTT	CASSLTSVKPQHF
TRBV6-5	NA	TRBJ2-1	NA	TGTGCCAGCAGTTCGGGTTATGAGCAGTTCTTC	CASSSGYEQFF
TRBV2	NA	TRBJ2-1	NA	TGTGCCAGCAGTGCGCAGAGCTCCTACAATGAGCAGTTCTTC	CASSAQSSYNEQFF
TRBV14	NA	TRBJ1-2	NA	TGTGCCAGCAGACCTACTACTCACCGGGGCGCGGACTATGGCTACACCTTC	CASRPTTHRGADYGYTF